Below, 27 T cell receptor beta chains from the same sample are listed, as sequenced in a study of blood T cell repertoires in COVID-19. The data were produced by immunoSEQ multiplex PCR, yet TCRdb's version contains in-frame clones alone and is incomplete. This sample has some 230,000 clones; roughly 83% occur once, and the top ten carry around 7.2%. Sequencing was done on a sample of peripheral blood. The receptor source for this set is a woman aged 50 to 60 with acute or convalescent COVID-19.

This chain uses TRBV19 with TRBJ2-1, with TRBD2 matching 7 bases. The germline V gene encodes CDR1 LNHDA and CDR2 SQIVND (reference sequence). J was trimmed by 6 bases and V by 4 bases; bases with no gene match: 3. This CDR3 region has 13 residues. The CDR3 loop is CASSSVAGNEQFF. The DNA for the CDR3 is TGTGCCAGTAGTAGTGTAGCGGGCAATGAGCAGTTCTTC.

DNA of the CDR3: TGCGCCAGCAGCTCGTCAAGGACAGGGGGGAGGACTGAAGCTTTCTTT. Translating gives CASSSSRTGGRTEAFF. The chain recombines TRBV5-1 with TRBJ1-1; 10 bases agree with TRBD1. The trim removed 3 bases at V and 5 bases at J, leaving 10 bases unmatched. Germline values: CDR1 SGHRS, CDR2 YFSETQ. CDR3 length: 16 amino acids.

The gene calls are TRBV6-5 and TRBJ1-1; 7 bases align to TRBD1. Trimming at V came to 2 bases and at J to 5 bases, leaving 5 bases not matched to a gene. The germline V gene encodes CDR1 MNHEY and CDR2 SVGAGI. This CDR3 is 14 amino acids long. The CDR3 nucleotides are TGTGCCAGCAGTTACGAGGCAGGGGGGACTGAAGCTTTCTTT. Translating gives CASSYEAGGTEAFF.

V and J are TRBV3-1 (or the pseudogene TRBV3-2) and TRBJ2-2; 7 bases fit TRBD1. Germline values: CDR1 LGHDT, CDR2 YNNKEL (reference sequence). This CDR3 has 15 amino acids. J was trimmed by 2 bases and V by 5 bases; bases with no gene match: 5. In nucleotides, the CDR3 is TGTGCCAGCAGCTTGGGACAGAGAAACACCGGGGAGCTGTTTTTT. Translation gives CASSLGQRNTGELFF.

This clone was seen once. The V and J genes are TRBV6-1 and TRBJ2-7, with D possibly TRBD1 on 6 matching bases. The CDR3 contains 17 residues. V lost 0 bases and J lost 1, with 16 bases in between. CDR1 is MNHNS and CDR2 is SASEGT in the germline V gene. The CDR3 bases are TGTGCCAGCAGTGAAGCGTCGGTCAGGGGACGATCCTACGAGCAGTACTTC. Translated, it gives CASSEASVRGRSYEQYF.

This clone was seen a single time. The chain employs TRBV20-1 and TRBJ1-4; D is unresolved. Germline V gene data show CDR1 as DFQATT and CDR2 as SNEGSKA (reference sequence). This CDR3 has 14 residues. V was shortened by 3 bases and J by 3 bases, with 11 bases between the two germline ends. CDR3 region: CSASLPLPNEKLFF. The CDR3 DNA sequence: TGCAGTGCTAGTCTTCCACTACCTAATGAAAAACTGTTTTTT.

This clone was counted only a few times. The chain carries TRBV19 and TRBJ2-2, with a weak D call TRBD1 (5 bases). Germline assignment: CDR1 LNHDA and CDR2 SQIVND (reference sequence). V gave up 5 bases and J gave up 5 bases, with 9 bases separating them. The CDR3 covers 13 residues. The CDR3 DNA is TGTGCCAGTAGTGTCCAGGGTACCGGGGAGCTGTTTTTT. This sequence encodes CASSVQGTGELFF.

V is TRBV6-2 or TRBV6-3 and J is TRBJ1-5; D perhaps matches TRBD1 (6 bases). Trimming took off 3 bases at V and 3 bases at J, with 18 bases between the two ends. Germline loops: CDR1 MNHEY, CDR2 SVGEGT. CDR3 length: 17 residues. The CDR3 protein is CASSYSPFRGINQPQHF. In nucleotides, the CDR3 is TGTGCCAGCAGTTATTCCCCCTTCAGGGGAATCAATCAGCCCCAGCATTTT.

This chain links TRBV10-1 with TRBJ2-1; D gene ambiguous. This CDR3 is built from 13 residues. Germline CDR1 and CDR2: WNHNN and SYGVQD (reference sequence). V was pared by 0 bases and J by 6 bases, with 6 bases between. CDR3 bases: TGCGCCAGCAGTGAGTCGACGGGCAATGAGCAGTTCTTC. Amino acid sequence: CASSESTGNEQFF.

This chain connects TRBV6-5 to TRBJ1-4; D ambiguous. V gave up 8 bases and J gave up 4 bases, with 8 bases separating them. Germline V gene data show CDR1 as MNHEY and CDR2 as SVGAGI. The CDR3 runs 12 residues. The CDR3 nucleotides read TGTGCCAGCTGGCAAAATAATGAAAAACTGTTTTTT. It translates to CASWQNNEKLFF.

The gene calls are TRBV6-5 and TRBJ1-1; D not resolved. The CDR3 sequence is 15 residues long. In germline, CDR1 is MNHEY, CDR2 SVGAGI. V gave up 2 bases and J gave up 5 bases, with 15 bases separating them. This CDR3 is CASSYGRARGTEAFF. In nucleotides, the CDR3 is TGTGCCAGCAGTTACGGTAGGGCTCGGGGAACTGAAGCTTTCTTT.

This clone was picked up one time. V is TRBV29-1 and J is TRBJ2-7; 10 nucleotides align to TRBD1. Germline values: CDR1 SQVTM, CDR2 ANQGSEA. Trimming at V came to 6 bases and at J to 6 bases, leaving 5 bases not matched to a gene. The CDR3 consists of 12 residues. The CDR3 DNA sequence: TGCAGCGTCGCCGGGACAGGGGTCGAGCAGTACTTC. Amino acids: CSVAGTGVEQYF.

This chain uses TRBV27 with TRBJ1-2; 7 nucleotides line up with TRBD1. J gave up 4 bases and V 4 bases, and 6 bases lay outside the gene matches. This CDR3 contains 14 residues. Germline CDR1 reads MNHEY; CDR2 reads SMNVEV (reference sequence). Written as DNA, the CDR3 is TGTGCCAGCAGTTCACAGGGGAGGAGCTATGGCTACACCTTC. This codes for CASSSQGRSYGYTF.

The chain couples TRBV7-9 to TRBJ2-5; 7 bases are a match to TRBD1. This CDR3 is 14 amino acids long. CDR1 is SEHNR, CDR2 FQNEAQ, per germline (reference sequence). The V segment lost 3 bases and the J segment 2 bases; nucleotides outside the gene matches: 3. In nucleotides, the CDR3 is TGTGCCAGCAGCTTCGGACAGGTTCAAGAGACCCAGTACTTC. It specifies CASSFGQVQETQYF. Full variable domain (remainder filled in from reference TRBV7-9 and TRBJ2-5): DTGVSQNPRHKITKRGQNVTFRCDPISEHNRLYWYRQTLGQGPEFLTYFQNEAQLEKSRLLSDRFSAERPKGSFSTLEIQRTEQGDSAMYLCASSFGQVQETQYFGPGTRLLVL.

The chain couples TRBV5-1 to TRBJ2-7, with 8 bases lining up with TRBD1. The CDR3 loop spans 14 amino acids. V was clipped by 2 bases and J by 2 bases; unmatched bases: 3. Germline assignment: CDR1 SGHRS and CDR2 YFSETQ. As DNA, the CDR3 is TGCGCCAGCAGCTTTCAGGGGGCAACCTACGAGCAGTACTTC. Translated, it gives CASSFQGATYEQYF.

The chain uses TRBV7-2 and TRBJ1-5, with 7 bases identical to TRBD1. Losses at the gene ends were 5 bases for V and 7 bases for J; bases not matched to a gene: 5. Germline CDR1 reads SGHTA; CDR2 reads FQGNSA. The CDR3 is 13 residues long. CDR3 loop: CASSTQGDQPQHF. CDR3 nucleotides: TGTGCCAGCAGCACCCAGGGGGACCAGCCCCAGCATTTT.

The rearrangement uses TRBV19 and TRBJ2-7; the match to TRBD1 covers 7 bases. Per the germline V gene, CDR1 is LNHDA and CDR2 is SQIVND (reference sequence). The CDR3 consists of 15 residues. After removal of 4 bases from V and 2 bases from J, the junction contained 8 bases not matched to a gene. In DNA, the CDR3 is TGTGCCAGTAGTAGCCGGACAGGCAGTCCCTACGAGCAGTACTTC. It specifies CASSSRTGSPYEQYF.

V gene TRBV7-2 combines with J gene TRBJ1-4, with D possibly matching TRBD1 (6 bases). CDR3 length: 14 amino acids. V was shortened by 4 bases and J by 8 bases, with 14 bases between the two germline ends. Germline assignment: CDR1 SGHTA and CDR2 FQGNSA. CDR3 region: CASSSGVGGEKLFF. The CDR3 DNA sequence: TGTGCCAGCAGCTCAGGGGTAGGGGGAGAAAAACTGTTTTTT.

The CDR3 DNA sequence: TGTGCCAGCAGCCAGGGGGCGCGAGGAAACACCATATATTTT. Its protein is CASSQGARGNTIYF. The chain links TRBV28 to TRBJ1-3; 8 nucleotides match TRBD1. V dropped 6 bases and J dropped 4; count of bases not matched to a gene: 5. Germline-derived CDR1 and CDR2 are MDHEN and SYDVKM. This CDR3 has 14 residues.

This CDR3 reads CASSGGTSGSGYEQYF. The CDR3 DNA is TGCGCCAGCAGCGGGGGGACTAGCGGGAGCGGTTACGAGCAGTACTTC. The J gene is TRBJ2-7, the V gene TRBV5-1; TRBD2 agrees at 14 bases. This CDR3 contains 16 residues. Germline V gene lookup returns CDR1 SGHRS and CDR2 YFSETQ. J was trimmed by 4 bases and V by 4 bases; bases with no gene match: 7.

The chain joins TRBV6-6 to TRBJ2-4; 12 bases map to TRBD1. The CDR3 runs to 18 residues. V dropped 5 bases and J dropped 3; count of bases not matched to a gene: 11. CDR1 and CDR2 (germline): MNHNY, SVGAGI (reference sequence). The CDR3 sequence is CASSPRGQGASDKNIQYF. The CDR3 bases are TGTGCCAGCAGTCCCCGGGGACAGGGGGCTTCGGACAAAAACATTCAGTACTTC.

In DNA, the CDR3 is TGTGCCAGCAGCCGGTCTTCCGGGGGGGCTAATACGCAGTATTTT. This sequence encodes CASSRSSGGANTQYF. The chain is built from TRBV7-2 and TRBJ2-3; 8 bases line up with TRBD2. CDR3 length: 15 amino acids. Germline CDR1 and CDR2: SGHTA and FQGNSA. V dropped 5 bases and J dropped 7; count of bases not matched to a gene: 11.

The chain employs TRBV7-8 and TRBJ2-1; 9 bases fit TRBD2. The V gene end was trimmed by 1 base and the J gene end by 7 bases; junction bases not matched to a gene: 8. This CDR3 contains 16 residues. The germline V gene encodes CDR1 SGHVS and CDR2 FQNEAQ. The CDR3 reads CASSLDSLAGFNEQFF. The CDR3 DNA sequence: TGTGCCAGCAGCTTAGATTCCCTAGCGGGGTTTAATGAGCAGTTCTTC.

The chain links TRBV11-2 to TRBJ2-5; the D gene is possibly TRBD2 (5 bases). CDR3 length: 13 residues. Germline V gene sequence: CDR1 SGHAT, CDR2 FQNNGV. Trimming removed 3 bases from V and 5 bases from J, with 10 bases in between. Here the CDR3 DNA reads TGTGCCAGCAGCTTTTTACTAGACGAGACCCAGTACTTC. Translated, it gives CASSFLLDETQYF.

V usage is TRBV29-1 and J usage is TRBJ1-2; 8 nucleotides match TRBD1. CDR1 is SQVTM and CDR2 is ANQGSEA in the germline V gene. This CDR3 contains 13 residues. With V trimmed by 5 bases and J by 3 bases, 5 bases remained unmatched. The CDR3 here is CSVRTGLYYGYTF. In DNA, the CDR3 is TGCAGCGTTCGGACAGGGCTCTACTATGGCTACACCTTC.

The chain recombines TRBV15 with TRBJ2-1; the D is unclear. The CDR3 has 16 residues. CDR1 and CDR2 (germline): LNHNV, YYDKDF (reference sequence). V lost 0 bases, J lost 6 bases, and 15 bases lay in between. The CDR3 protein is CATSRDGRQKVNEQFF. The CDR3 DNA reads TGTGCCACCAGCAGAGATGGCAGGCAAAAGGTCAATGAGCAGTTCTTC. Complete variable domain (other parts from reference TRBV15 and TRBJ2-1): DAMVIQNPRYQVTQFGKPVTLSCSQTLNHNVMYWYQQKSSQAPKLLFHYYDKDFNNEADTPDNFQSRRPNTSFCFLDIRSPGLGDTAMYLCATSRDGRQKVNEQFFGPGTRLTVL.

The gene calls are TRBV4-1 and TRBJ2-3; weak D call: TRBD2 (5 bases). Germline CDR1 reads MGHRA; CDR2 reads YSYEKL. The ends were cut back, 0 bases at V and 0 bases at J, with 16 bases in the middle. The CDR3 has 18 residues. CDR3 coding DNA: TGCGCCAGCAGCCAAGAAACATTTGGGAGTTTTAGCACAGATACGCAGTATTTT. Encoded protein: CASSQETFGSFSTDTQYF.